The 5 T cell receptor beta chains presented below share a single source sample, sequenced in a study of blood T cell repertoires in COVID-19. Assay: immunoSEQ multiplex PCR; the TCRdb copy retains only in-frame clones and omits some. This table has some 150,000 clones, almost 85% appearing once. Material: peripheral blood. All receptors derive from a middle-aged man who had recovered from COVID-19.

Only a few counts were recorded for this clone. The V call is TRBV6-4, the J call TRBJ2-1; 10 bases map to TRBD1. CDR1 is MRHNA, CDR2 SNTAGT, per germline. The CDR3 loop spans 16 amino acids. The trim removed 8 bases at V and 3 bases at J, leaving 10 bases unmatched. The CDR3 loop reads CASPEGDRGYYNEQFF. In DNA, the CDR3 is TGTGCCAGCCCCGAGGGGGACAGGGGTTACTACAATGAGCAGTTCTTC.

This clone has a handful of counts. V gene TRBV28 combines with J gene TRBJ1-5; maybe TRBD1 (5 bases). V was clipped by 8 bases and J by 1 base, with 15 bases between them. This CDR3 has 15 residues. Germline V gives CDR1 MDHEN, CDR2 SYDVKM. Here the CDR3 reads CASRLGRVSNQPQHF. CDR3 sequence (DNA): TGTGCCAGCCGCCTTGGCAGGGTGAGCAATCAGCCCCAGCATTTT.

The rearrangement uses TRBV6-2 or TRBV6-3 and TRBJ1-2; weak D call: TRBD1 (5 bases). V shed 1 base and J shed 4 bases, with 10 bases lying between them. CDR1 is MNHEY, CDR2 SVGEGT, per germline. The CDR3 totals 14 residues. The chain's CDR3 is CASSYFGGSYGYTF. CDR3 in DNA: TGTGCCAGCAGTTACTTCGGGGGATCCTATGGCTACACCTTC.

The chain combines TRBV11-1 with TRBJ1-4, with 10 nucleotides matching TRBD1. J lost 7 bases, V lost 5 bases, and 7 bases had no gene match. The germline V gene encodes CDR1 SGHAT and CDR2 FQDESV (reference sequence). The CDR3 sequence is 15 residues long. The CDR3 loop reads CASSRAGDRGEKLFF. The CDR3 DNA is TGTGCCAGCAGCCGTGCCGGGGACAGGGGTGAAAAACTGTTTTTT.

The chain employs TRBV5-5 and TRBJ2-7, with TRBD1 as a possible D gene (6 bases). Germline V CDR1 and CDR2: SGHKS, YYEKEE (reference sequence). Deletions cut 9 bases from V and 0 bases from J, with 10 bases between. CDR3 size: 12 residues. The CDR3 reads CATNRDSYEQYF. In nucleotides, the CDR3 is TGTGCCACCAACAGGGACTCCTACGAGCAGTACTTC. Full variable domain (missing parts from reference TRBV5-5 and TRBJ2-7): DAGVTQSPTHLIKTRGQQVTLRCSPISGHKSVSWYQQVLGQGPQFIFQYYEKEERGRGNFPDRFSARQFPNYSSELNVNALLLGDSALYLCATNRDSYEQYFGPGTRLTVT.